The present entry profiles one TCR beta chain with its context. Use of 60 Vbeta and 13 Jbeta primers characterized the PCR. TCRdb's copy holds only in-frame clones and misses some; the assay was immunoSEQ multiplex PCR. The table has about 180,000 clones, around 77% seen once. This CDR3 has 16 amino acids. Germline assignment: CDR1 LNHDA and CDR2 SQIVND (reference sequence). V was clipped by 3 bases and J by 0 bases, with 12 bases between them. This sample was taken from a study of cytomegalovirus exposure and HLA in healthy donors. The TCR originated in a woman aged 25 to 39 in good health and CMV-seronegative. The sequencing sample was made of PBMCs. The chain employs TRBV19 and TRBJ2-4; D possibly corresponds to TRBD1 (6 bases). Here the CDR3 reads CASSMSGELAKNIQYF. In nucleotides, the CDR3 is TGTGCCAGTAGTATGTCAGGGGAACTAGCCAAAAACATTCAGTACTTC.